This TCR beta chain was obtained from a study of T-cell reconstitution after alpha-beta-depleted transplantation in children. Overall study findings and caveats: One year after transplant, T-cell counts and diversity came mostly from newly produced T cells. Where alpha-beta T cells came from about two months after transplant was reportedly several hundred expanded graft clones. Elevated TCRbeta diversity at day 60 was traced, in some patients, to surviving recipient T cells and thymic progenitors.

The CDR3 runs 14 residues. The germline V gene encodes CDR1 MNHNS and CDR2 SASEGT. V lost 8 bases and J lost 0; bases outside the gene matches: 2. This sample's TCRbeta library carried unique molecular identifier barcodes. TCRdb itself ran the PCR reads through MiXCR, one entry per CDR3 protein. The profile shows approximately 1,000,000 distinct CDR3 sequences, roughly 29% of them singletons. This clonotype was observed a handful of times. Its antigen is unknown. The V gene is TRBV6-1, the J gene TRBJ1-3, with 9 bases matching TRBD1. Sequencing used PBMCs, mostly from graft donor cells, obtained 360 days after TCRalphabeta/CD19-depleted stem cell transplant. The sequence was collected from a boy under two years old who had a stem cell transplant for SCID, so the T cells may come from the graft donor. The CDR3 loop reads CASGQGISGNTIYF. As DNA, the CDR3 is TGTGCCAGCGGACAGGGGATCTCTGGAAACACCATATATTTT.